Below, 12 T cell receptor beta chains from the same sample are listed, as sequenced in a study of blood T cells in healthy people across ages. A second PCR, run for roughly 7 to 11 cycles, used a sample-barcoded 5' primer plus a J-beta primer mix. TCRdb recomputed calls from the 5' RACE reads with MiXCR, one row per CDR3 protein. The sample contains more than 650,000 distinct CDR3 sequences, about 55% of which appear only once. Sequenced input: blood. These TCRs come from an elderly man in good health.

In its sample, this clonotype was seen a few times. The V and J genes are TRBV2 and TRBJ2-7, with 10 bases identical to TRBD1. The CDR3 spans 15 residues. The V segment lost 4 bases and the J segment 0 bases; nucleotides outside the gene matches: 3. The V gene's germline CDR1 is SNHLY and CDR2 FYNNEI. The CDR3 sequence is CASSAGTGASYEQYF. The CDR3 DNA follows: TGTGCCAGCAGTGCCGGGACAGGGGCCTCCTACGAGCAGTACTTC.

The count of this clonotype is one. The V gene is TRBV12-3 or TRBV12-4, the J gene TRBJ2-6; 8 nucleotides line up with TRBD1. J was trimmed by 1 base and V by 2 bases; bases with no gene match: 7. CDR3 length equals 18 residues. CDR3 nucleotide sequence: TGTGCCAGCAGTTTATGGGCAGGGGGCTATTCTGGGGCCAACGTCCTGACTTTC. It codes for CASSLWAGGYSGANVLTF.

The chain employs TRBV21-1 and TRBJ2-7; the table assigns TRBD1, which was not confirmed against the DNA. TRBV21-1 is a pseudogene segment. The CDR3 runs 14 residues. The DNA for the CDR3 is TGTGCCAGCAGCAACTTTGACAGGGCCTACGAGCAGTACTTC. Its protein is CASSNFDRAYEQYF.

V gene TRBV20-1 combines with J gene TRBJ2-1, with 13 bases fitting TRBD2. Germline CDR1 and CDR2: DFQATT and SNEGSKA (reference sequence). The V and J ends lost 6 bases and 7 bases, in that order; junction bases with no gene match: 9. The CDR3 extends over 15 amino acids. The CDR3 DNA follows: TGCAGTGCCCTTACCCCGGGACTAGCGGGAAATGAGCAGTTCTTC. It yields the protein CSALTPGLAGNEQFF.

This clonotype was observed many times. This chain connects TRBV20-1 to TRBJ2-7; unclear D gene. The CDR3 spans 13 residues. V was cut by 5 bases and J by 4 bases, with 15 bases left in between. Germline CDR1 reads DFQATT; CDR2 reads SNEGSKA (reference sequence). The CDR3 loop is CSAPRYSSYEQYF. CDR3 bases: TGCAGTGCTCCACGATACTCCTCTTACGAGCAGTACTTC.

The genes are TRBV21-1 and TRBJ2-5; TRBD2 reflects the table's D call only, with no check against the DNA. The J call could be wrong; TRBJ2-7 is a better fit for the DNA end. TRBV21-1 represents a pseudogene. This CDR3 spans 14 amino acids. CDR3 DNA sequence: TGTGCCAGCAGCAAGGGTGGGAGGCGGACCGAGCAGTACTTC. Translated, it gives CASSKGGRRTEQYF.

The chain employs TRBV7-2 and TRBJ2-1; 7 bases align to TRBD2. The CDR3 runs 18 residues. The germline gives CDR1 SGHTA, CDR2 FQGNSA. V dropped 4 bases and J dropped 5; count of bases not matched to a gene: 17. The CDR3 here is CASSSIVPPGLLDNEQFF. The CDR3 DNA follows: TGTGCCAGCAGCTCCATTGTGCCTCCGGGACTACTTGACAATGAGCAGTTCTTC.

The gene calls are TRBV29-1 and TRBJ2-3; either TRBD1 or TRBD2 may supply D (5 bases each). The germline V and J ends were trimmed by 4 bases and 6 bases, with 11 bases remaining between them. The germline V gene encodes CDR1 SQVTM and CDR2 ANQGSEA. This CDR3 comprises 12 residues. This CDR3 reads CSVVQGADTQYF. CDR3 nucleotides: TGCAGCGTTGTGCAGGGAGCGGATACGCAGTATTTT.

This clonotype has a single count. This rearrangement joins TRBV6-1 to TRBJ2-3, with 8 bases lining up with TRBD1. CDR3 length: 14 amino acids. The germline V gene encodes CDR1 MNHNS and CDR2 SASEGT. Trimming took 6 bases from V and 14 from J; bases not matched to a gene: 16. In DNA form, the CDR3 reads TGTGCCAGCAGCGTTACAGGGGGTCACAGATACGCGTATTTT. Amino acid sequence: CASSVTGGHRYAYF.

V usage is TRBV20-1 and J usage is TRBJ2-4; the match to TRBD2 covers 8 bases. TRBJ2-7 matches the DNA end more closely, so the J call is doubtful. CDR1 DFQATT and CDR2 SNEGSKA come from the germline V gene (reference sequence). The CDR3 has 13 amino acids. The CDR3 loop is CSARGVAGYEQYF. CDR3 coding DNA: TGCAGTGCTAGAGGCGTAGCGGGGTACGAGCAGTACTTC.

The chain has TRBV29-1 and TRBJ2-7, with D maybe TRBD1 (7 bases). V shed 4 bases and J shed 2 bases, with 15 bases lying between them. The CDR3 covers 14 residues. Germline V gives CDR1 SQVTM, CDR2 ANQGSEA. DNA of the CDR3: TGCAGCGTTGTGAGGCAGGGGGGAACCTACGAGCAGTACTTC. Encoded protein: CSVVRQGGTYEQYF.

Here the CDR3 reads CASSFTGLDTGELFF. DNA of the CDR3: TGCGCCAGCAGCTTCACAGGTCTGGACACCGGGGAGCTGTTTTTT. This chain joins TRBV5-1 and TRBJ2-2; D may be TRBD1 (5 bases). Trimming pared 2 bases from V and 3 bases from J, leaving 11 bases between. The germline gives CDR1 SGHRS, CDR2 YFSETQ. There are 15 residues in the CDR3.